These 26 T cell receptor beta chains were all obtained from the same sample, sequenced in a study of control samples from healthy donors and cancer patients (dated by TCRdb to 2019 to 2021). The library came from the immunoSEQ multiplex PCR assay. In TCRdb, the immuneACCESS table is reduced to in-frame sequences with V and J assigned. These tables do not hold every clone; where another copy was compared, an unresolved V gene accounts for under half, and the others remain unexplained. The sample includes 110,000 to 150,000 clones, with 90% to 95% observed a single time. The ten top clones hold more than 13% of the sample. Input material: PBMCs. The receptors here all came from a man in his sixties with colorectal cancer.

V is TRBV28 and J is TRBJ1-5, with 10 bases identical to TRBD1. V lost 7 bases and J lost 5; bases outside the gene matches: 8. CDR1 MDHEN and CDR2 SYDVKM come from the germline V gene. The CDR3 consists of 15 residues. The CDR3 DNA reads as TGTGCCAGCAAAAGGACAGGGGGATACGATCAGCCCCAGCATTTT. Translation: CASKRTGGYDQPQHF.

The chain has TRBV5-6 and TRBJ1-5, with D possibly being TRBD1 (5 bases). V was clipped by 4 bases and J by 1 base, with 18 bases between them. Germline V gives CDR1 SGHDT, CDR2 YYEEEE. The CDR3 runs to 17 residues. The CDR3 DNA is TGTGCCAGCAGCCTAAAACAGGTAGCTCAGAGCAATCAGCCCCAGCATTTT. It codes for CASSLKQVAQSNQPQHF.

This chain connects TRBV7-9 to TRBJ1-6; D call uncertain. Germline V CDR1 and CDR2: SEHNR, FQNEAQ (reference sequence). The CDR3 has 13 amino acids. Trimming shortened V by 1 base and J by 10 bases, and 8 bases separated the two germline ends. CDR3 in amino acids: CASSLVEGSPLHF. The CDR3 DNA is TGTGCCAGCAGCTTAGTAGAGGGATCACCCCTCCACTTT.

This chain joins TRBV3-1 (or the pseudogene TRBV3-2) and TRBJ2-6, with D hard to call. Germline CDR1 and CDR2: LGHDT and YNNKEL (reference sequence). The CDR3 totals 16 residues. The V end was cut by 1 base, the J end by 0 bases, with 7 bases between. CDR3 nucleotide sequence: TGTGCCAGCAGCCAAGGGACGAGCTCTGGGGCCAACGTCCTGACTTTC. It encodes CASSQGTSSGANVLTF.

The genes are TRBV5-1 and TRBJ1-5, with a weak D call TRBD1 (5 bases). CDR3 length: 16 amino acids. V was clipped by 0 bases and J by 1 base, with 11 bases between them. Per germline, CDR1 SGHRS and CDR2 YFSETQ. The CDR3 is CASSLDPGTSNQPQHF. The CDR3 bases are TGCGCCAGCAGCTTGGATCCGGGGACGAGCAATCAGCCCCAGCATTTT. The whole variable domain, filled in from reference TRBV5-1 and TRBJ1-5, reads KAGVTQTPRYLIKTRGQQVTLSCSPISGHRSVSWYQQTPGQGLQFLFEYFSETQRNKGNFPGRFSGRQFSNSRSEMNVSTLELGDSALYLCASSLDPGTSNQPQHFGDGTRLSIL.

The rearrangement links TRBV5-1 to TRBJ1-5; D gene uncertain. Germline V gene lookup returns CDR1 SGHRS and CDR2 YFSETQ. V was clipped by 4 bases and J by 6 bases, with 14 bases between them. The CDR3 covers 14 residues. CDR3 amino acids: CASSPDGNGQPQHF. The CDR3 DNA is TGCGCCAGCAGCCCGGACGGCAACGGTCAGCCCCAGCATTTT.

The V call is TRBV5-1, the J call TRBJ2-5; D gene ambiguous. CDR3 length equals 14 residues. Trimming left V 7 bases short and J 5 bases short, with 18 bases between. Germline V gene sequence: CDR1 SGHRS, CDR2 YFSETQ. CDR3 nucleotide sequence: TGCGCCAGCCGCCTTCGCCCCGCCCAGGAGACCCAGTACTTC. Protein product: CASRLRPAQETQYF.

This chain's CDR3 is CASSTGDEQFF. The CDR3 DNA sequence: TGTGCCAGCTCAACAGGGGATGAGCAGTTCTTC. V is TRBV18 and J is TRBJ2-1; the match to TRBD1 covers 7 bases. This CDR3 is 11 amino acids long. Losses at the gene ends were 5 bases for V and 8 bases for J; bases not matched to a gene: 0. CDR1 KGHSH and CDR2 LQKENI come from the germline V gene.

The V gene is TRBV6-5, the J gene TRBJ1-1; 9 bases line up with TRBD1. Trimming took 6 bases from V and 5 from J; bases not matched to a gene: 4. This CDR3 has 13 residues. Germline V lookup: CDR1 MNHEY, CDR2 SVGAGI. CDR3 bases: TGTGCCAGCAGGGGGACAGGGCGTACTGAAGCTTTCTTT. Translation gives CASRGTGRTEAFF.

The CDR3 DNA reads TGTGCCAGTAGCCGGGACAGGGAAGGGTCCTACGAGCAGTACTTC. Translation: CASSRDREGSYEQYF. V usage is TRBV19 and J usage is TRBJ2-7; TRBD1 agrees at 9 bases. Per the germline V gene, CDR1 is LNHDA and CDR2 is SQIVND (reference sequence). The CDR3 spans 15 residues. The V segment lost 6 bases and the J segment 1 base; nucleotides outside the gene matches: 7.

CDR3 residues: CASSGSRDSTSTDTQYF. The CDR3 nucleotides are TGTGCCAGCAGCGGAAGCAGGGATTCAACTAGCACAGATACGCAGTATTTT. J is TRBJ2-3 and V is TRBV5-8; D might be TRBD1 (5 bases). The CDR3 spans 17 residues. Trimming cost V 4 bases and J 0 bases, with 18 bases left between them. Germline CDR1 is SGHTS and CDR2 is YDEGEE.

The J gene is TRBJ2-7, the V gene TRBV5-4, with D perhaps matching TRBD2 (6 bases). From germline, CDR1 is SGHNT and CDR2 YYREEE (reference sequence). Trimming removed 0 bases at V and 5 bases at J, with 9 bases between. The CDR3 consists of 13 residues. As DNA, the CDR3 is TGTGCCAGCAGCTTGGTAGGGGAGGACGAGCAGTACTTC. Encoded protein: CASSLVGEDEQYF.

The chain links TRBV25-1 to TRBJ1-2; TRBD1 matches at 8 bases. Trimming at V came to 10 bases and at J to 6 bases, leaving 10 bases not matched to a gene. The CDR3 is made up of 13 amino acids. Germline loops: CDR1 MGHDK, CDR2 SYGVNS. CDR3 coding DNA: TGTGCCATCAGAAGCCCAGGGGGCGATGGCTACACCTTC. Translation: CAIRSPGGDGYTF.

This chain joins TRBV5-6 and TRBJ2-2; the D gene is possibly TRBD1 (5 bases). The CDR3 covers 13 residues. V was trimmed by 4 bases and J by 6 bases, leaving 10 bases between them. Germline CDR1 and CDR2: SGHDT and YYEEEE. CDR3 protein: CASSLQGSGELFF. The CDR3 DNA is TGTGCCAGCAGCCTGCAGGGTTCCGGGGAGCTGTTTTTT. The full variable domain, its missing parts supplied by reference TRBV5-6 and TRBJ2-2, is DAGVTQSPTHLIKTRGQQVTLRCSPKSGHDTVSWYQQALGQGPQFIFQYYEEEERQRGNFPDRFSGHQFPNYSSELNVNALLLGDSALYLCASSLQGSGELFFGEGSRLTVL.

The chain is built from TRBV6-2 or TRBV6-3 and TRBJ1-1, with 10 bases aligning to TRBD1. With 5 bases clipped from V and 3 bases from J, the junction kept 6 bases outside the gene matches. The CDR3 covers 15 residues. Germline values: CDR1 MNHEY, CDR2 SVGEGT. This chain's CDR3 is CASSPSDRGDTEAFF. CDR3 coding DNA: TGTGCCAGCAGTCCCTCGGACAGGGGGGACACTGAAGCTTTCTTT.

The CDR3 here is CASRLGSTDTQYF. The CDR3 nucleotides read TGTGCCAGCAGATTGGGCAGCACAGATACGCAGTATTTT. The chain combines TRBV3-1 (or the pseudogene TRBV3-2) with TRBJ2-3; D unclear. The CDR3 is made up of 13 amino acids. V was trimmed by 6 bases and J by 0 bases, leaving 7 bases between them. Germline-derived CDR1 and CDR2 are LGHDT and YNNKEL (reference sequence).

CDR3 in DNA: TGTGCCACCAGCACCTTTAGCACAGATACGCAGTATTTT. Translation: CATSTFSTDTQYF. This chain uses TRBV15 with TRBJ2-3; D not certain. This CDR3 spans 13 amino acids. V lost 4 bases to trimming and J lost 0 bases, with 5 bases between them. CDR1 is LNHNV and CDR2 is YYDKDF in the germline V gene (reference sequence).

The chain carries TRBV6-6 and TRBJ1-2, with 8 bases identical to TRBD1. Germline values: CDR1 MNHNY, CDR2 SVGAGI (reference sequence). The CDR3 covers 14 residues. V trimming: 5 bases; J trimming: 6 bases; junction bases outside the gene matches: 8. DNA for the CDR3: TGTGCCAGCAGTACGCGGACAGGGTGGGATGGCTACACCTTC. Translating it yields CASSTRTGWDGYTF.

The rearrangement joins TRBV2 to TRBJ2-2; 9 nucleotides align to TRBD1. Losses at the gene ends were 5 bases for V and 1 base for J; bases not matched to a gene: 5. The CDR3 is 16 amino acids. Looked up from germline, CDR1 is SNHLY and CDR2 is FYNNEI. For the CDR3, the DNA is TGTGCCAGCAGTCAGGAGGGACAGGGGAACACCGGGGAGCTGTTTTTT. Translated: CASSQEGQGNTGELFF.

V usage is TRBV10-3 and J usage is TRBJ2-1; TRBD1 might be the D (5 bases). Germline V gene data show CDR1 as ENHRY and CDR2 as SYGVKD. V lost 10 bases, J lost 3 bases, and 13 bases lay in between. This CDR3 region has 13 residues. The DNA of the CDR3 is TGTGCCACCTCCTTGGACAACTACAATGAGCAGTTCTTC. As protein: CATSLDNYNEQFF.

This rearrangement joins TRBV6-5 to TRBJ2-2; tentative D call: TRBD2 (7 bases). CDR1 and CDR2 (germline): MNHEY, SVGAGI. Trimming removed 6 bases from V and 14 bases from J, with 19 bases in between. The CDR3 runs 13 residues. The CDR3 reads CASRGAGADRLFF. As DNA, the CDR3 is TGTGCCAGCAGGGGGGCGGGGGCAGATCGTCTGTTTTTT.

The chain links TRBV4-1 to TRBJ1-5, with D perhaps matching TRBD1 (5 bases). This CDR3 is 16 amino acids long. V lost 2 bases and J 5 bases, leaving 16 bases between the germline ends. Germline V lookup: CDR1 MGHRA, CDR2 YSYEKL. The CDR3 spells CASSQRDSDPDQPQHF. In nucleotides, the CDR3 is TGCGCCAGCAGCCAACGGGACTCCGACCCGGATCAGCCCCAGCATTTT.

CDR3 coding DNA: TGCGCCAGCAGCCCCGGGGGGACCTACAATGAGCAGTTCTTC. Encoded protein: CASSPGGTYNEQFF. The genes are TRBV5-1 and TRBJ2-1, with TRBD2 identical over 7 bases. Per germline, CDR1 SGHRS and CDR2 YFSETQ. J gave up 2 bases and V 4 bases, and 3 bases lay outside the gene matches. The CDR3 is made up of 14 amino acids.

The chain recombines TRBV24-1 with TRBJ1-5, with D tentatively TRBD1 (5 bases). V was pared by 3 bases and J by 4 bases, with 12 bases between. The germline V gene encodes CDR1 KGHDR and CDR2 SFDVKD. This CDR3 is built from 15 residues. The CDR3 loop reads CATSDPGPNNQPQHF. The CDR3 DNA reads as TGTGCCACCAGTGATCCGGGACCGAATAATCAGCCCCAGCATTTT.

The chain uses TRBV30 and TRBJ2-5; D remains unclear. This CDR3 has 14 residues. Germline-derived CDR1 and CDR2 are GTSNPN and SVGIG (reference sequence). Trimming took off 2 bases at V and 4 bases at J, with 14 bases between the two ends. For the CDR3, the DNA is TGTGCCTGGAGTTCTGGTACTATGCTAGAGACCCAGTACTTC. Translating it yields CAWSSGTMLETQYF.

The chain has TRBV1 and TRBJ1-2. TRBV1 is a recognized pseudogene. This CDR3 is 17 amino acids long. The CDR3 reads CTSSHCPIDGKGYGYTF. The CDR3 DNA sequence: TGCACCAGCAGCCACTGCCCGATCGACGGGAAGGGGTATGGCTACACCTTC.